The clone carrying this TCR beta chain has a handful of counts. The antigen is undetermined. Donors underwent one heparinised blood draw, 100 to 150 mL on average. By way of CD45RO/CCR7/CD25/CD127/CD95/CD27, the CD4+ regulatory, stem cell-like memory, central memory and naive cells were sorted. CDR3 length: 13 amino acids. Trimming took 7 bases from V and 1 from J, leaving 10 bases between them. Germline assignment: CDR1 MNHEY and CDR2 SVGAGI. The sample belongs to a study of beta chain features in type 1 diabetes. Study-level results: Shortening that was moderate but significant affected the TCRB CDR3s of Type 1 diabetes patients in all four CD4+ subsets.

Since all of the isolated RNA was reverse transcribed, expressed TCRB transcripts were what got sequenced. Measured with immunoSEQ multiplex PCR; TCRdb has only the in-frame clones, and not every one. The top ten hold 0.035% to 0.045% of the sample, which has about 660,000 clones, around 15% seen once. Sequencing was performed on naive CD4+ T cells from blood. The receptor comes from a man aged 18 to 35 with type 1 diabetes. The chain is built from TRBV6-5 and TRBJ1-1; no definite D call. CDR3 sequence: CASTDGSNTEAFF. Written as DNA, the CDR3 is TGTGCCAGCACGGACGGATCGAACACTGAAGCTTTCTTT.